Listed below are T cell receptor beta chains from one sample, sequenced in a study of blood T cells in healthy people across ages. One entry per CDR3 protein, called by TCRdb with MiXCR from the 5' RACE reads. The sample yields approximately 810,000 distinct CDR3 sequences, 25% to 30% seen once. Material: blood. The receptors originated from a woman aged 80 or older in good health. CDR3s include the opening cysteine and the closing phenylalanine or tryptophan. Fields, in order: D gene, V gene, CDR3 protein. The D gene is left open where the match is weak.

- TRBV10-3 CAIRTAPVNSPLHF
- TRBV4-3 CASSQSRGFSTDTQYF
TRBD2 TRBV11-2 CASSFQRGSYNEQYF
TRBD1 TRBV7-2 CASGLQGAANYGYTF
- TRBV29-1 CSHTKSGYTDTQYF
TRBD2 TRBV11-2 CASSDFGGDTETQYF
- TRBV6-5 CASSYSGLKGYTDTQYF
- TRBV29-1 CSVEWDFSYGYTF
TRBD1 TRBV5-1 CTSNRDRFSGANVLTF
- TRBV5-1 CASSPQSGPETQYF
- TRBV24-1 CATSDSTLGGYNEQFF
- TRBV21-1 CASRKEEEYSNQPQHF
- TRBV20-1 CSARRGGSNQPQHF
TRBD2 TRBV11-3 CASSREGSRDEQFF
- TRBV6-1 CASRIAQYSPLHF
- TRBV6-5 CASSLTLGDTQYF
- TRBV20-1 CSASANTEAFF
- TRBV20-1 CSARDGQSSKPQHF
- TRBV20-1 CSAGQSSGNTIYF
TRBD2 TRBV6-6 CASSSGTSGYTDTQYF
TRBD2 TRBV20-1 CSAVSGGTNTGELFF
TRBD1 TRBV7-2 CASSVTGQAYNEQFF
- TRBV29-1 CSVGIGTNYGYTF
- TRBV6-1 CASSLNADRDYGYTF
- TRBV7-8 CASSLYRSGNTIYF
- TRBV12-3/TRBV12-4 CASSFKGSYEQYF
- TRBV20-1 CSARTGGRGINYGYTF
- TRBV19 CASETDEGYGYTF
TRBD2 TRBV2 CASRPSGGAGELFF
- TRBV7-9 CASSLWDEQFF
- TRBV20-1 CSHLPAPGAHRGSTDTQYF
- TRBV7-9 CASRLEGRYNEQFF
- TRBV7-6 CASSPQGATYNSPLHF
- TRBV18 CASSPANRYEQYF
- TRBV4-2 CASSHHRQEANYGYTF
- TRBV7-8 CASSLESGRKTQYF
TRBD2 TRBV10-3 CAISDWAAGGRETQYF
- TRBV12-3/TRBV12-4 CASSPDWMSSYNEQFF
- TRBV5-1 CASSLDREDTEAFF
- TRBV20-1 CSARGDRANYGYTF
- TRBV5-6 CASSLVAGSSYNSPLHF
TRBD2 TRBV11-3 CASSPRGSGAYNEQFF
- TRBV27 CASSLSRRGYYGYTF
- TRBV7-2 CASSTGVREGYTF
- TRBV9 CASSVASDSYEQYF
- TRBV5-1 CASSLGETYTQYF
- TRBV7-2 CASSPVGGAVNEQFF
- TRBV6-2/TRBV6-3 CASSYTHGRGNYFTDTQYF
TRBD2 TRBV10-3 CAIASGDYNEQFF
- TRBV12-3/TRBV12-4 CASSFYRTSTDTQYF
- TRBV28 CASSLRRFTYNSPLHF